This TCR beta chain was sequenced for a study of cytomegalovirus exposure and HLA in healthy donors. The PCR was carried out with 60 Vbeta primers and 13 Jbeta primers. The assay was immunoSEQ multiplex PCR, and TCRdb's table has in-frame clones only and misses some. The repertoire holds some 150,000 clones, 65% to 80% seen once, with roughly 1.7% in the top ten. Study-wide results and caveats: Among TCR sequences, most were rare, though some public TCRs appeared in many donors. V- and J-gene trimming in TCR beta was tied to a missense DCLRE1C variant by an analysis performed later.

As for this clone: Its antigen remains unknown.

This CDR3 spans 12 amino acids. CDR1 and CDR2 from the germline V gene are SQVTM and ANQGSEA. Trimming cost V 6 bases and J 4 bases; bases outside gene matches: 6. The receptor comes from a woman in her twenties or thirties in good health and CMV-seronegative. This chain links TRBV29-1 with TRBJ2-7, with TRBD1 identical over 7 bases. Source material: PBMCs. Here the CDR3 reads CSVGDSRYEQYF. CDR3 DNA sequence: TGCAGCGTGGGGGACAGCCGTTACGAGCAGTACTTC.